This TCR beta chain came from a study of T cell responses to AZD1222 COVID-19 vaccine (TCRdb year 2021). General notes on the study: TCR sequencing covered fewer than 250 trial participants: 200 to 220 given two doses of AZD1222 and 26 given two doses of MenACWY control vaccine. Trial participants were enrolled into age subgroups of 18-55, 56-69 and 70-plus years, which contained about 150, 28 and 57 TCR-sequenced participants, respectively.

The CDR3 regions of human TCRbeta chains were analyzed by immunosequencing. The original methods were these. TCRs in the repertoires were matched against a reference library of SARS-CoV-2-specific TCRs that had been generated with the MIRA antigen-specificity platform. Breadth was defined as the fraction of unique TCRs that were SARS-CoV-2-associated, and depth was defined as the fraction of total T cells that were SARS-CoV-2-associated. Using the MIRA data, each spike-specific TCR was assigned both to the spike region to which the TCR was reactive and to a CD4 or CD8 class. Log10-transformed breadth and depth values were compared by one-way ANOVA with Sidak's multiple comparisons tests. TCRdb re-hosts the immuneACCESS table, in-frame sequences only. Its copies lack some clones; in the studies checked, an unresolved V gene accounts for under half of them, and the cause for the rest is not known. V and J calls and clone size follow that table, whereas D and trimming were derived from the DNA. The sample records about 75,000 clones, around 90% of which are singletons. Together, the top ten hold roughly 18% of the sample.

Broad study findings and their caveats: Only a handful of AZD1222 recipients were SARS-CoV-2 seropositive at baseline, limiting conclusions about previously exposed vaccinees. Nearly half of unique spike-specific TCRs reportedly recognized epitopes outside regions mutated in the B.1.351 and B.1.1.7 variants. CD4 TCRs associated with the vaccine covered the entire spike protein, and the dominant responses were in regions 160-218 and 743-854. The 56-69-year group was small, and its depth increase did not reach significance, likely because of low power. After two AZD1222 doses, both the breadth and the depth of spike-specific TCRs were significantly higher than at day 0 and than in MenACWY recipients. Because no samples from the day 14 peak response were available, repertoires could be characterized only after the peak T cell response. Participants were mostly white British, with more females than males. The authors suggested clonal diversity may have been underestimated.

The CDR3 has 14 amino acids, counting the end cysteine and phenylalanine. The sequence is cut down to CDR3 DNA, 42 bases in frame from base 1. CDR1 and CDR2, looked up from the germline V gene, are SQVTM and ANQGSEA. At the junction V is shortened by 6 bases and J by 2 bases, with 16 bases in between. Notes on this clone: There is no known antigen for this receptor. One base away there is no much larger clone; base qualities are not given.

What the time point label conveys for this sample: about 28 days (+/-7) after the second vaccine dose. Because spike-specific TCR depth and breadth did not differ between the two schedules, AZD1222 recipients who got a second dose at roughly 4 weeks were pooled with those who got a second dose at roughly 12 weeks. Samples from vaccinated people were obtained from the UK trials COV001 and COV002, which included a single-blind randomized controlled phase 2/3 trial of AZD1222 (ChAdOx1 nCoV-19) in healthy adults. Trial participant PBMC samples were collected at day 0 and day 28 after the second dose for TCRbeta chain sequencing.

This TCR was recovered from an adult who received the AZD1222 COVID-19 vaccine. Recombination joined TRBV29-1 with TRBJ2-5; the D gene cannot be named for sure. The starting material was peripheral blood, obtained 28 days after the second AZD1222 dose. The DNA is as follows: TGCAGCGTAACTGCTGGCACCCGGCAAGAGACCCAGTACTTC. This translates into CSVTAGTRQETQYF.